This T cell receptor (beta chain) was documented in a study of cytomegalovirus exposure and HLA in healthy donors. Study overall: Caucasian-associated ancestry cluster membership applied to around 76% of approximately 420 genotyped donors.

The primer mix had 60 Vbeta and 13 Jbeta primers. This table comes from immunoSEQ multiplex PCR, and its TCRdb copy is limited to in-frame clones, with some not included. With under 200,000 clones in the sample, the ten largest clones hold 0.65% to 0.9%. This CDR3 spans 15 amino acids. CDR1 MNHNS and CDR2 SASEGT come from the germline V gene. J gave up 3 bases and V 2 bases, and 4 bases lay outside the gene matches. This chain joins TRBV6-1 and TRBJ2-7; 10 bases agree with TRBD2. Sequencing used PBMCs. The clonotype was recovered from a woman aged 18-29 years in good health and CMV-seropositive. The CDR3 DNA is TGTGCCAGCAGTGAAACTAGCGGGAACGGCTACGAGCAGTACTTC. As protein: CASSETSGNGYEQYF.